This TCR beta chain was identified in a study of blood T cells in healthy people across ages (dated by TCRdb to about 2015). Some background on the complete study: In model experiments, template switching captured roughly one uniquely barcoded TCR beta cDNA molecule for every two T cells. To avoid experimental bias, donors of different ages were spread randomly across the sequencing lanes. Donors were grouped into four age groups: young (average about 15 years), middle-aged (around 39), aged (roughly 62) and long-lived (roughly 80). Two additional independent replicas of 1 million unique cDNA reads from the same blood draw were analyzed for two donors (one aged 18 to 29 and one aged 80 or older). The study measured age-related changes in TCR beta repertoire diversity using deep sequencing normalized with unique cDNA molecular identifiers. General conclusions and limits of the study: Estimates of total diversity from one million sequenced T cells were regarded as lower bounds and underestimates. Observed TCR beta diversity per million T cells fell roughly linearly with age, and a significant reduction was already apparent by age about 43. Since profiling was done on bulk unsorted PBMCs, naive and antigen-experienced compartments could not be conclusively compared. Donor CMV infection status was unknown, potentially confounding age-related changes in expanded clonotypes. A strong correlation was found between observed TCR beta diversity and the percentage of naive T cells measured by flow cytometry. The long-lived group showed more naive CD4+ T cells, fewer expanded clones and increased TCR diversity than the aged group, suggesting age selection.

Systemically healthy Caucasian individuals from Russia, over 30 in total and aged roughly 6 to 95 years, were included as donors. Roughly 9 milliliters of peripheral blood were drawn from each donor into EDTA-treated Vacutainer tubes. PBMCs were isolated by Ficoll-Paque density-gradient centrifugation, with at least 6 million obtained per sample. Trizol reagent was used to extract total RNA from the PBMCs, yielding at least 5 micrograms per sample. For every donor, an aliquot of PBMCs went through flow cytometry to measure the percentages of naive CD45RAhigh/CD27high T cells. Comments on this clonotype: This receptor's antigen is unknown. A read error is possible here, since a much larger clone lies one base away.

Libraries were made using 5' RACE. Sequencing relied on an Illumina HiSeq 2500. A second PCR of about 6 to 11 cycles was run with a J-beta primer mix and a sample-barcoded 5' primer. Each TCR beta cDNA molecule received a unique molecular identifier from a template-switch 5' adaptor carrying 12 random nucleotides. Each sample yielded at least 2.5 million CDR3-containing paired-end reads. First-strand cDNA synthesis was performed from all RNA using the Mint cDNA synthesis kit, with priming by a TRBC-specific oligonucleotide. After uracil-DNA glycosylase treatment, a first 18-cycle PCR used universal primers M1SS and BC2_uni_R on all cDNA. In the source study's methods: Normalization of each sample was performed by random selection of 1 million high-quality reads, each carrying a distinct molecular identifier. Instead of being binned into consensus sequences, reads with shared molecular identifiers were discarded. MiTCR, with a Q25 quality threshold and the strictest error-elimination algorithm, was used for CDR3 identification, clonotype clustering and error correction. A nonparametric unseen species model with Euler transformation was used to estimate a lower bound on total TCR beta diversity. TCRdb handled the public reads itself, with Q25 trimming in fastp and clone calling in MiXCR, and kept productive beta chains. Rows are combined by CDR3 protein, so each entry shows the most common genes and DNA. The V and J calls shown here were made by TCRdb, not taken from the authors' results. The sample table lists around 650,000 distinct CDR3 sequences, about 30% of them with a count of one. The ten largest clones capture just over 15% of the sample.

V loses 2 bases of germline sequence and J loses 0 bases, and the interval between the two ends is 13 bases. The CDR3, cysteine through phenylalanine, is 16 amino acids long. Of all the DNA, just the CDR3 is kept, 48 bases in frame from base 1. CDR1 SGHVS and CDR2 FQNEAQ are derived from the germline V gene. Sequenced: blood. The receptor was derived from an elderly woman in good health. Donor details come from another sample of the same person, matched by shared clones. This receptor chain uses TRBV7-8 and TRBJ1-1, with no confident D gene call. Read as DNA, the sequence is TGTGCCAGCAGCTTAACGGTTCGGGAGATGAACACTGAAGCTTTCTTT. Translation gives CASSLTVREMNTEAFF.